This TCR beta chain was observed in a study of T cells in Graves' hyperthyroidism and ophthalmopathy. RNA transcripts served as the template for amplifying TCR beta CDR3 regions. First-round RT-PCR targeting the TCR CDR3 was performed with the HTBI primer set. TCRdb called the multiplex PCR reads again in MiXCR, with one record for every CDR3 protein. The table shows a few hundred thousand distinct CDR3 sequences, with around a quarter occurring only once. The table lists this clonotype with a few counts. The antigen is unknown. Looked up from germline, CDR1 is SGHDT and CDR2 is YYEEEE. CDR3 length equals 13 residues. V shed 0 bases and J 7 bases; nucleotides not matched to a gene: 3. Study results and caveats: Model predictions of ophthalmopathy came a median approximately 6.5 months before onset. Peripheral blood also featured most of the thyroid clonotypes expanded above 0.001.

Hyperthyroidism patients were newly diagnosed, had disease duration under 2 months, and were aged 18 to 65 years. Source material for PBMCs was less than 12 ml fresh peripheral blood. The receptor's source is a man aged 50 or older with Graves' hyperthyroidism. The V gene is TRBV5-6, the J gene TRBJ1-2; 7 bases line up with TRBD1. The sequenced sample consisted of blood. The CDR3 protein is CASSLGYRGGYTF. CDR3 DNA sequence: TGTGCCAGCAGCTTGGGCTACAGGGGTGGCTACACCTTC.